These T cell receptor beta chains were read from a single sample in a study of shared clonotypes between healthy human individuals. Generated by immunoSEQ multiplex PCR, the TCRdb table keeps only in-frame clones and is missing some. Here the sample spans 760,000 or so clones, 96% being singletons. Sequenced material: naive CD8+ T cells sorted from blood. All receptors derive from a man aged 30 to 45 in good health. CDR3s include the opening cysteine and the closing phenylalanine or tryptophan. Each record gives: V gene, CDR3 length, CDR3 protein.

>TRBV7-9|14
CASSKDSSGNTIYF
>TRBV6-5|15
CASSYSRDTGNTIYF
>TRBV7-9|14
CASSVNRLPYEQYF
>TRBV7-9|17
CASSLAPLLMNTGELFF
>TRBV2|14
CASSEVGDSTEQYF
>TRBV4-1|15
CASSQTTGRGHEQFF
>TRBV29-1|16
CSVGDRSGSGANVLTF
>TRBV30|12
CAWSGWNTEAFF
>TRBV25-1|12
CASSESGLELFF
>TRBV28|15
CASRSAPAYLLEQYF
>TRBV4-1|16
CASSQAAGGRDYEQYF
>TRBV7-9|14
CASSLPTDSYEQYF
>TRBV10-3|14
CAISEETQAYEQYF
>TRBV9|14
CASSVGGNTGELFF
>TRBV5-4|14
CASSPMGGLDEQYF
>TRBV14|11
CASSSHYEQYF
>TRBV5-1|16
CASSLTGLAGRNEQFF
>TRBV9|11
CASSPQTEAFF
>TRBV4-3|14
CASSLQGASGELFF
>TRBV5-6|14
CASSPWTVSYEQYF
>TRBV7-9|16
CASSMRLAGGPDEQFF
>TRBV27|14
CASSLATGGNEQFF
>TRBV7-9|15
CASSLGTGAGEPQHF
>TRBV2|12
CASMGTGTAQYF
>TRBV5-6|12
CASSPDLTEAFF
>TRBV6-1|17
CASSEAMGRAAIYGYTF
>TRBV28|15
CASSSIGAPHYEQYF
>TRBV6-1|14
CAVEDRGHDQPQHF
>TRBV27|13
CASRTSGTYEQYF
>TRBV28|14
CASSPTDGNYGYTF
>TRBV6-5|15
CASREVAGLYNEQFF
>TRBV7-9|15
CASSLPLTGAETQYF
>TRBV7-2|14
CASSPGTGSYEQYF
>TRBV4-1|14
CASSQALQFYGYTF
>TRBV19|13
CASSIAAGGEQFF
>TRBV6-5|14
CASSYLEHRGEQYF
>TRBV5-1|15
CASSLEIGANTEAFF
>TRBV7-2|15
CASSPAGTTSYEQYF
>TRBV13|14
CASSSSGRAVEQFF
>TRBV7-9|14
CASSPVSGSYEQYF
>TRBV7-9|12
CASSLENYEQYF
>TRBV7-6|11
CANLGGYEQYF
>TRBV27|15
CASSNWDRGRNGYTF
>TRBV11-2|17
CASSLFNWIRGSTEAFF
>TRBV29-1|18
CSVDDLLTGTGTYNEQFF
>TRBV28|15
CASSGRQGSGTEAFF
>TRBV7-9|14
CASQGQPNKDTQYF
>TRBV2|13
CASTGRVGQPQHF
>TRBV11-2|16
CASSLGGGQLNTEAFF
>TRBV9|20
CASSVSVGKTSGSAYNEQFF
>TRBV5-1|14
CASSLERVNTEAFF
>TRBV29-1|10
CSVNTGELFF
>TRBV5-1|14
CASSSRTGGGEQYF
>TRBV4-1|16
CASSQDGAGTNTEAFF
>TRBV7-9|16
CASSLINGRAGETQYF
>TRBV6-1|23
CASSEPRTSGKGSITRPAYEQYF
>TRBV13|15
CASSTGDVPDNEQFF
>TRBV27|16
CASSLIAGGLIDEQYF
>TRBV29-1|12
CSTATSGNTIYF